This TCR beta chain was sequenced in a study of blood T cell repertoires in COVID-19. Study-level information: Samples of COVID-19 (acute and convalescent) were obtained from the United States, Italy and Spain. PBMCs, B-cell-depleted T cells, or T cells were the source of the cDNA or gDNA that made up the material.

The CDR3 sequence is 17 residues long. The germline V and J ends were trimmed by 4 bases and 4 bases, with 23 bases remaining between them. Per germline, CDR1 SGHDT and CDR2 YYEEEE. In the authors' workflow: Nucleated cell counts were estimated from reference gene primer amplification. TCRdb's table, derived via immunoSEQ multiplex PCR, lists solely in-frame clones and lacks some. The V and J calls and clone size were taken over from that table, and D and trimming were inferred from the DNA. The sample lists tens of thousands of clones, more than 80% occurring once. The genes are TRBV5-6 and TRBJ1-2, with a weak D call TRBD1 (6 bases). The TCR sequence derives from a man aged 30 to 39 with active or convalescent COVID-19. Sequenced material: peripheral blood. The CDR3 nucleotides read TGTGCCAGCAGCCTGGGACAAAGACCTGACAGCAGCTATGGCTACACCTTC. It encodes CASSLGQRPDSSYGYTF.